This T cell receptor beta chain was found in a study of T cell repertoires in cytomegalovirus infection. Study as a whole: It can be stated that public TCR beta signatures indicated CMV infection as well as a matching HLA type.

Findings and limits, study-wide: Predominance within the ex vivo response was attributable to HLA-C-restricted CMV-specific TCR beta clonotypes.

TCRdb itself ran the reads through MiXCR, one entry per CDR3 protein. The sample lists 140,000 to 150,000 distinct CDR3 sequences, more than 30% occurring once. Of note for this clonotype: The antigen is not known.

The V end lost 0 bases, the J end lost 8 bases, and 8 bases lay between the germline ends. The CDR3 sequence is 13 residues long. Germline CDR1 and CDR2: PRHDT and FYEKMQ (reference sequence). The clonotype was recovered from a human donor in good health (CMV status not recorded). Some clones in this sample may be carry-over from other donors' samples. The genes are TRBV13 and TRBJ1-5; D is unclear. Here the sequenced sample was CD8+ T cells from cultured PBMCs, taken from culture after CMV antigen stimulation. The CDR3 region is CASSLGRSEPQHF. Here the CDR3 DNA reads TGTGCCAGCAGCTTAGGCCGGTCTGAGCCCCAGCATTTT.